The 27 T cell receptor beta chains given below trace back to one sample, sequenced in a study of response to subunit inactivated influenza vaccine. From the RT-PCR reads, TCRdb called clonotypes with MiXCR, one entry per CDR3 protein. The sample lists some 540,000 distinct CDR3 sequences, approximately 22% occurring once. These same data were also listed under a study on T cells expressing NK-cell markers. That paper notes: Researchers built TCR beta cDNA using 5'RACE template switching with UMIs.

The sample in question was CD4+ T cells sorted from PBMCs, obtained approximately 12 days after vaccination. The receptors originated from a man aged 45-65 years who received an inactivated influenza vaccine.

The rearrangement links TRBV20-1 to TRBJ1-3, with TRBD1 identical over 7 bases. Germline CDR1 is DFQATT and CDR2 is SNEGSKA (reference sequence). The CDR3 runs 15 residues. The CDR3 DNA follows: TGCAGCCAAGACAGGGCTATATTCTCTGGAAACACCATATATTTT. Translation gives CSQDRAIFSGNTIYF.

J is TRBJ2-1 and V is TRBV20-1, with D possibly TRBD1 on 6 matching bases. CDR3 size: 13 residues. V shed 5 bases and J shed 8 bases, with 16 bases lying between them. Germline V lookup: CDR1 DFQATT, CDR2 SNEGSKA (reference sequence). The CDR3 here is CSAGRARGDEQFF. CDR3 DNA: TGCAGTGCTGGCCGTGCCAGGGGCGATGAGCAGTTCTTC.

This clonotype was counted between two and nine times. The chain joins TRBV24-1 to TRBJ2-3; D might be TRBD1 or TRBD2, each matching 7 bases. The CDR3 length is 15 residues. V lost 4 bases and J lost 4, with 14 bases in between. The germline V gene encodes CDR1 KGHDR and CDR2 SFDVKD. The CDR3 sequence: CATSDSTGRADTQYF. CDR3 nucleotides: TGTGCCACCAGTGACTCGACAGGGAGGGCAGATACGCAGTATTTT.

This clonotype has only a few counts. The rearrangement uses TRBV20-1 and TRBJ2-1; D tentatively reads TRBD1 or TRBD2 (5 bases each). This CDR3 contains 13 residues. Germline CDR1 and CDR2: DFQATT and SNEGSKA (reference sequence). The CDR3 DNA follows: TGCAGCCACCTTGACTATAGGGGCTATGAGCAGTTCTTC. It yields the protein CSHLDYRGYEQFF.

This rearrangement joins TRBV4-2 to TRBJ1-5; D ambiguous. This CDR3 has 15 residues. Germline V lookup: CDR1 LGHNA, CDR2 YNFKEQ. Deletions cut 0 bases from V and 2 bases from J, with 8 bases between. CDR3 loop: CASSQDRPGNQPQHF. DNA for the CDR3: TGTGCCAGCAGCCAAGACAGACCGGGCAATCAGCCCCAGCATTTT.

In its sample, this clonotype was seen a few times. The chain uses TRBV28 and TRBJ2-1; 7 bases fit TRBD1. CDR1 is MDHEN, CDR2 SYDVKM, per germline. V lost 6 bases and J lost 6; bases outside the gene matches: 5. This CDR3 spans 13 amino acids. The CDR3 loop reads CASRETGSNEQFF. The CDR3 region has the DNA TGTGCCAGCAGGGAGACAGGGTCCAATGAGCAGTTCTTC.

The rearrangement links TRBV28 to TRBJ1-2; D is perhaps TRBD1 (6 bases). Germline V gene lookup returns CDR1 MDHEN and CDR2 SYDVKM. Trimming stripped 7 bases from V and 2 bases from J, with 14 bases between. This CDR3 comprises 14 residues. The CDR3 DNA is TGTGCCAGCATGAGGGGGACCTCAAACTATGGCTACACCTTC. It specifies CASMRGTSNYGYTF.

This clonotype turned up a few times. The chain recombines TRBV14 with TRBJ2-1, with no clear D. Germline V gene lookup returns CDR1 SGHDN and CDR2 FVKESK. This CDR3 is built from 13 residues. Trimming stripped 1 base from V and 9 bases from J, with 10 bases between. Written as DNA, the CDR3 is TGTGCCAGCAGCCAAGTCACTAAGGGTGAGCAGTTCTTC. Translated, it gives CASSQVTKGEQFF. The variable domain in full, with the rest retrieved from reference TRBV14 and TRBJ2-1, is EAGVTQFPSHSVIEKGQTVTLRCDPISGHDNLYWYRRVMGKEIKFLLHFVKESKQDESGMPNNRFLAERTGGTYSTLKVQPAELEDSGVYFCASSQVTKGEQFFGPGTRLTVL.

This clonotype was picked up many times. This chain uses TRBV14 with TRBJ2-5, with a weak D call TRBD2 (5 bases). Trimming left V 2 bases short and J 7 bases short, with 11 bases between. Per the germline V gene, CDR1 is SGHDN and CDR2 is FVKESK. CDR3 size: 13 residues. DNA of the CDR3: TGTGCCAGCAGCCAAATTGGACGGGGGACCCAGTACTTC. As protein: CASSQIGRGTQYF.

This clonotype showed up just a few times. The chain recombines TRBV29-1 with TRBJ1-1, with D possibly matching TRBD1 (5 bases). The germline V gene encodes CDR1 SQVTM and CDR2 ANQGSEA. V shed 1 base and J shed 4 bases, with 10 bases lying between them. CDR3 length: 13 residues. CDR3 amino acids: CSVEVQEGTEAFF. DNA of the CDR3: TGCAGCGTTGAAGTACAGGAAGGCACTGAAGCTTTCTTT.

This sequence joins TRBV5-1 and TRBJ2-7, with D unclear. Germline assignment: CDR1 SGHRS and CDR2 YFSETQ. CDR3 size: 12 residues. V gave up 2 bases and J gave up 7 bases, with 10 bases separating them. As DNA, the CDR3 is TGCGCCAGCAGCTTATACCCTAGTGAGCAGTACTTC. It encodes CASSLYPSEQYF.

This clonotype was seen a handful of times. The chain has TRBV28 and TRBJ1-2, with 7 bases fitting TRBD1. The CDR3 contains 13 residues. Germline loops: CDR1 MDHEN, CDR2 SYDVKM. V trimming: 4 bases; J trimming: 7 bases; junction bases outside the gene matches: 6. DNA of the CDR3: TGTGCCAGCAGTTACAGGGGTTTGGTTGGCTACACCTTC. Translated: CASSYRGLVGYTF.

The CDR3 sequence is CASSPPSESSYEQYF. CDR3 nucleotide sequence: TGTGCCAGCAGCCCCCCTAGCGAGAGCTCCTACGAGCAGTACTTC. The chain combines TRBV7-9 with TRBJ2-7; a weak D match, TRBD2 (6 bases). This CDR3 has 15 amino acids. The V end was cut by 5 bases, the J end by 0 bases, with 14 bases between. The germline V gene encodes CDR1 SEHNR and CDR2 FQNEAQ (reference sequence).

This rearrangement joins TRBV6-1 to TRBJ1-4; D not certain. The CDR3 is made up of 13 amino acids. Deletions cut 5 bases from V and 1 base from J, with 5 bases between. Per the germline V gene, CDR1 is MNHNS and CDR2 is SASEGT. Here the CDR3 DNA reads TGTGCCAGCAGTAAGGGAACTAATGAAAAACTGTTTTTT. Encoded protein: CASSKGTNEKLFF.

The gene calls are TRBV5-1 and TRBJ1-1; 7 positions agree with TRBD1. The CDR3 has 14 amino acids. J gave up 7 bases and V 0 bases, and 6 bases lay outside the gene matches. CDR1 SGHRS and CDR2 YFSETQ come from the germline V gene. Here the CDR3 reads CASSLEGAPGEAFF. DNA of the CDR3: TGCGCCAGCAGCTTGGAGGGGGCGCCGGGTGAAGCTTTCTTT.

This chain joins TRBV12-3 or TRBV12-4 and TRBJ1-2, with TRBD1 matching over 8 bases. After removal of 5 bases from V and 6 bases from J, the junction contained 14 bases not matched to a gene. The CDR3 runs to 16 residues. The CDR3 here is CASSARQGPGGNGYTF. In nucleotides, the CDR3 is TGTGCCAGCAGTGCCCGACAGGGGCCCGGAGGGAATGGCTACACCTTC.

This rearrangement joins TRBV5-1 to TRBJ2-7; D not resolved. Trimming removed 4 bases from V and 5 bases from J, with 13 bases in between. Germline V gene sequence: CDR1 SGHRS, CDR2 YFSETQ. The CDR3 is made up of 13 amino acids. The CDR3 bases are TGCGCCAGCAGCGATAGACCGTCAGACGAGCAGTACTTC. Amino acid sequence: CASSDRPSDEQYF.

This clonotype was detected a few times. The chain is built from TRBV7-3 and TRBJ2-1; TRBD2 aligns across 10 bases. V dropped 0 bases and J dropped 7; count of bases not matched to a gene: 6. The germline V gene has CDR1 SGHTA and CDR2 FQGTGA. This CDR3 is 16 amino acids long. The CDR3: CASSLTAAGGFNEQFF. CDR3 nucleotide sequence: TGTGCCAGCAGCTTAACGGCAGCGGGAGGGTTTAATGAGCAGTTCTTC. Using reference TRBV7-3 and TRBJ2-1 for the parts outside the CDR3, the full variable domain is GAGVSQTPSNKVTEKGKYVELRCDPISGHTALYWYRQSLGQGPEFLIYFQGTGAADDSGLPNDRFFAVRPEGSVSTLKIQRTERGDSAVYLCASSLTAAGGFNEQFFGPGTRLTVL.

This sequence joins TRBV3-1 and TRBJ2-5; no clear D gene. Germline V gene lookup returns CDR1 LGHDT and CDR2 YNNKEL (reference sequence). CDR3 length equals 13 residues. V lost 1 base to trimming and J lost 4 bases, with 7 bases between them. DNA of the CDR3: TGTGCCAGCAGCCAAGTTGAAGGAGAGACCCAGTACTTC. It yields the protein CASSQVEGETQYF.

The CDR3 DNA follows: TGTGCCAGCAGCCCCCGGCGGGGGGGTTTCACAGATACGCAGTATTTT. This codes for CASSPRRGGFTDTQYF. This chain uses TRBV12-3 or TRBV12-4 with TRBJ2-3; TRBD2 matches at 9 bases. J lost 2 bases, V lost 6 bases, and 9 bases had no gene match. The CDR3 spans 16 residues.

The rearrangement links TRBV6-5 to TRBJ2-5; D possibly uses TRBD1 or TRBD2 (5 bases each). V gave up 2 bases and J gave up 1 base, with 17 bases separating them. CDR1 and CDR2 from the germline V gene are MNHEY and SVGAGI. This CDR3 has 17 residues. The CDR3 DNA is TGTGCCAGCAGTTACGGGCCGGGGCGAGACGGCCAAGAGACCCAGTACTTC. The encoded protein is CASSYGPGRDGQETQYF.

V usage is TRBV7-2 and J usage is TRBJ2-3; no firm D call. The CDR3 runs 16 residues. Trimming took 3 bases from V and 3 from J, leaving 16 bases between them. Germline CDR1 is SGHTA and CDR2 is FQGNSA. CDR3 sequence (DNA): TGTGCCAGCAGCTTGGCGCCGGGCCCACGAACAGATACGCAGTATTTT. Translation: CASSLAPGPRTDTQYF.

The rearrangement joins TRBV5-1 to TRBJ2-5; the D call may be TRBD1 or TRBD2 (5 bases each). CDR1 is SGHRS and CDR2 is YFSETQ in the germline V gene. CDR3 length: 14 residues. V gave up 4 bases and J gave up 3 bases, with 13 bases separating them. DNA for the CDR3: TGCGCCAGCAGCGCCCCCGGGACCGAAGAGACCCAGTACTTC. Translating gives CASSAPGTEETQYF.

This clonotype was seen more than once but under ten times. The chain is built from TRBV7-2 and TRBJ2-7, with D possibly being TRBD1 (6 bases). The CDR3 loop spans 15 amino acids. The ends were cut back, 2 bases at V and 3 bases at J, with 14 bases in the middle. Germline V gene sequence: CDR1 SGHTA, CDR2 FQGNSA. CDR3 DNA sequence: TGTGCCAGCAGCTTATCGGTTTTGACAGGCTACGAGCAGTACTTC. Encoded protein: CASSLSVLTGYEQYF.

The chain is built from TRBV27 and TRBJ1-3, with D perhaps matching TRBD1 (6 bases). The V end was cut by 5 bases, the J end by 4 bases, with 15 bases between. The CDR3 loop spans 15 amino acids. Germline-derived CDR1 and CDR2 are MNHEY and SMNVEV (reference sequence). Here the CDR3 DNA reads TGTGCCAGCAGTCCTGGAAGGGGGATGGGAAACACCATATATTTT. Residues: CASSPGRGMGNTIYF.

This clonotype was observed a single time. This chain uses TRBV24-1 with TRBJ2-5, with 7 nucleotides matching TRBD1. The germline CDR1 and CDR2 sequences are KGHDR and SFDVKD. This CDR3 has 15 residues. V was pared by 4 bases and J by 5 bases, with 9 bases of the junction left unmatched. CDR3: CATSDSDRMRETQYF. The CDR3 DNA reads TGTGCCACCAGTGACTCGGACAGGATGCGTGAGACCCAGTACTTC.

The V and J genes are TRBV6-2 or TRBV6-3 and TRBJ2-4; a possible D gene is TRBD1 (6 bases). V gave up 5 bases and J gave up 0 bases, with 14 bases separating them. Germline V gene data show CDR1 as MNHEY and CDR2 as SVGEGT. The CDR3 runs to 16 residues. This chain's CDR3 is CASSRGGLPAKNIQYF. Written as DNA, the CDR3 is TGTGCCAGCAGTAGAGGGGGTCTCCCAGCCAAAAACATTCAGTACTTC.